The 8 T cell receptor beta chains given below trace back to one sample, sequenced in a study of T cell changes during pregnancy in multiple sclerosis. Sequencing was performed with immunoSEQ multiplex PCR; in TCRdb, only in-frame clones are kept and a portion is missing. Among about 59,000 clones listed, 85% to 90% were seen once. The sequenced material came from peripheral blood from another person, used as feeder cells. All receptors come from a human donor whose cells served as feeder cells for cultures in a pregnancy study.

V gene TRBV5-1 combines with J gene TRBJ2-7; D possibly matches TRBD1 or TRBD2 (5 bases each). Per the germline V gene, CDR1 is SGHRS and CDR2 is YFSETQ. V was trimmed by 5 bases and J by 4 bases, leaving 13 bases between them. The CDR3 is 13 amino acids. The CDR3 loop is CASSLVGGYEQYF. The CDR3 DNA follows: TGCGCCAGCAGTCTAGTTGGGGGATACGAGCAGTACTTC.

J is TRBJ2-1 and V is TRBV19; D perhaps matches TRBD1 (5 bases). Germline values: CDR1 LNHDA, CDR2 SQIVND (reference sequence). The CDR3 loop spans 15 amino acids. The V gene lost 2 bases and the J gene lost 5 bases, with 13 bases spanning the gap. DNA for the CDR3: TGTGCCAGTAGTATATTGGGGCAAACAAACAATGAGCAGTTCTTC. Amino acids: CASSILGQTNNEQFF.

The chain employs TRBV18 and TRBJ2-3; tentative D call: TRBD2 (6 bases). CDR3 length equals 16 residues. V was clipped by 1 base and J by 1 base, with 12 bases between them. CDR1 KGHSH and CDR2 LQKENI come from the germline V gene. Here the CDR3 DNA reads TGTGCCAGCTCACCACGTTACTCTAGCGGCACAGATACGCAGTATTTT. It codes for CASSPRYSSGTDTQYF.

This chain joins TRBV2 and TRBJ1-4, with D possibly TRBD1 on 6 matching bases. Trimming left V 4 bases short and J 7 bases short, with 13 bases between. CDR1 is SNHLY, CDR2 FYNNEI, per germline. This CDR3 has 14 residues. The CDR3 protein is CASSGVGAGEKLFF. The CDR3 DNA reads as TGTGCCAGCAGTGGGGTGGGGGCAGGTGAAAAACTGTTTTTT.

The V gene is TRBV5-4, the J gene TRBJ2-7; D is possibly TRBD2 (5 bases). Germline V lookup: CDR1 SGHNT, CDR2 YYREEE (reference sequence). This CDR3 region has 15 residues. V dropped 2 bases and J dropped 2 bases, with 14 bases sitting between them. This CDR3 reads CASSFGFGVTYEQYF. As DNA, the CDR3 is TGTGCCAGCAGCTTTGGGTTCGGGGTTACCTACGAGCAGTACTTC. Full variable domain (rest looked up from reference TRBV5-4 and TRBJ2-7): ETGVTQSPTHLIKTRGQQVTLRCSSQSGHNTVSWYQQALGQGPQFIFQYYREEENGRGNFPPRFSGLQFPNYSSELNVNALELDDSALYLCASSFGFGVTYEQYFGPGTRLTVT.

This chain's CDR3 is CASSFEGANYEQYF. The CDR3, as DNA: TGCGCCAGCAGCTTCGAGGGGGCCAACTACGAGCAGTACTTC. This rearrangement joins TRBV5-1 to TRBJ2-7; 7 bases are a match to TRBD1. The CDR3 length is 14 residues. Per germline, CDR1 SGHRS and CDR2 YFSETQ. After removal of 2 bases from V and 3 bases from J, the junction contained 5 bases not matched to a gene.

The chain combines TRBV7-8 with TRBJ2-3; the D gene is possibly TRBD1 (5 bases). Germline-derived CDR1 and CDR2 are SGHVS and FQNEAQ. With 5 bases removed from V and 1 base from J, the gap between germline ends came to 19 bases. The CDR3 is 17 residues long. The CDR3 loop reads CASSTPTVALRTDTQYF. The CDR3 nucleotides read TGTGCCAGCAGCACCCCGACAGTCGCACTACGCACAGATACGCAGTATTTT.

The V call is TRBV6-6, the J call TRBJ2-5; D call uncertain. V lost 2 bases to trimming and J lost 4 bases, with 14 bases between them. Per germline, CDR1 MNHNY and CDR2 SVGAGI (reference sequence). The CDR3 runs 15 residues. CDR3 residues: CASSYEARLAETQYF. Written as DNA, the CDR3 is TGTGCCAGCAGTTACGAAGCTAGGCTGGCAGAGACCCAGTACTTC.